A selection of T cell receptor beta chains follows, all from one sample in a study of T cell clones after liver transplantation. Data came from immunoSEQ multiplex PCR; TCRdb stores just in-frame clones and leaves some out. This table holds 20,000 to 25,000 clones, roughly 69% found once. The source was CD4+ T cells from blood, collected before liver transplant. The source of these receptors is a human donor who received a liver transplant. Each CDR3 is given without its conserved first and last residue.

j_call v_call cdr3_aa
TRBJ2-7 TRBV30 AWSPLADTYEQY
TRBJ2-3 TRBV15 AAGGGGDTQY
TRBJ1-3 TRBV30 AWSPGLTGNTIY
TRBJ2-5 TRBV7-2 ASSQNPRGQGETQY
TRBJ1-6 TRBV27 ASSLGTGNSPLH
TRBJ2-7 TRBV11-2 ASSFRDRDTTYEQY
TRBJ1-5 TRBV19 ASTRDNRDNQPQH
TRBJ2-3 TRBV5-5 ASSRTSIPDTQY
TRBJ2-5 TRBV7-9 ASSFERGLQETQY
TRBJ1-5 TRBV7-9 ASSLGGGLMNQPQH
TRBJ2-7 TRBV6-1 ASSEGGTGQYEQY